This TCR beta chain originates from a study of lung T cells in sarcoidosis with Löfgren's syndrome. One entry per CDR3 protein results from TCRdb running MiXCR on the reads. The sample holds roughly 19,000 distinct CDR3 sequences, less than 25% seen once. Germline-derived CDR1 and CDR2 are KGHSH and LQKENI. The CDR3 covers 15 residues. V lost 2 bases and J lost 4, with 13 bases in between. This clonotype was detected many times. The chain uses TRBV18 and TRBJ2-3; D is unresolved. Sequencing was carried out using CD4+ T cells from PBMCs. This sequence originates from a human donor with sarcoidosis (Löfgren's syndrome or another form), or a control subject (not recorded which). The CDR3 DNA reads TGTGCCAGCTCACCAGGCACCGCGCTTGCAGATACGCAGTATTTT. Protein sequence: CASSPGTALADTQYF.